This T cell receptor beta chain was recovered during a study of shared clonotypes between healthy human individuals. Every immunoSEQ plate was one replicate of a subset's evenly spread DNA. Around 30,000 T cell genomes (around 310 ng DNA) went into each PBMC replicate. Produced via immunoSEQ multiplex PCR; TCRdb's table is partial and in-frame only. The sample lists roughly 490,000 clones; 75% to 85% were seen once. V lost 5 bases, J lost 1 base, and 7 bases stayed unmatched. This CDR3 is built from 15 residues. Germline CDR1 SEHNR, CDR2 FQNEAQ (reference sequence). The sequence was obtained from a woman aged 40 to 49 in good health. Some clones in this sample may be carry-over from other donors' samples. Sequenced material: PBMCs. The chain uses TRBV7-9 and TRBJ1-1, with 7 bases matching TRBD1. CDR3 amino acids: CASSPRRTGNTEAFF. CDR3 sequence (DNA): TGTGCCAGCAGCCCGAGGCGGACAGGGAACACTGAAGCTTTCTTT.